These 32 T cell receptor beta chains were sequenced from one sample in a study of T cell responses to AZD1222 COVID-19 vaccine. The repertoire was sequenced with immunoSEQ multiplex PCR; TCRdb's copy has only in-frame clones and lacks some. Altogether tens of thousands of clones are present, 65% to 90% being singletons, with the ten largest covering about 19%. Sequenced material: peripheral blood, taken on day 0 of AZD1222 vaccination. All receptors derive from an adult in good health.

This clone has more than one count but fewer than ten. The chain has TRBV5-6 and TRBJ2-5; perhaps TRBD1 as D (5 bases). The CDR3 covers 14 residues. Trimming pared 5 bases from V and 0 bases from J, leaving 11 bases between. Germline CDR1 is SGHDT and CDR2 is YYEEEE. The CDR3 DNA reads as TGTGCCAGCAGTTACGACAGATACCAAGAGACCCAGTACTTC. Its protein product is CASSYDRYQETQYF.

V usage is TRBV3-1 (or the pseudogene TRBV3-2) and J usage is TRBJ1-6, with 10 bases that match TRBD1. Germline V lookup: CDR1 LGHDT, CDR2 YNNKEL (reference sequence). Trimming cost V 4 bases and J 10 bases; bases outside gene matches: 7. The CDR3 contains 15 residues. The CDR3 reads CASSPRGTGVSPLHF. CDR3 nucleotides: TGTGCCAGCAGCCCTAGGGGGACAGGGGTCTCACCCCTCCACTTT.

The chain recombines TRBV3-1 (or the pseudogene TRBV3-2) with TRBJ2-5; 7 bases fit TRBD1. With V trimmed by 0 bases and J by 3 bases, 13 bases remained unmatched. This CDR3 has 18 residues. Germline lookup yields CDR1 LGHDT and CDR2 YNNKEL (reference sequence). CDR3 nucleotide sequence: TGTGCCAGCAGCCAAGATCCCCGGGACAGAGACACCAAAGAGACCCAGTACTTC. Amino acids: CASSQDPRDRDTKETQYF.

This chain uses TRBV28 with TRBJ2-5, with 7 bases lining up with TRBD1. CDR1 MDHEN and CDR2 SYDVKM come from the germline V gene. This CDR3 region has 17 residues. With 2 bases clipped from V and 0 bases from J, the junction kept 9 bases outside the gene matches. This CDR3 reads CASSLDGGTAYQETQYF. The DNA of the CDR3 is TGTGCCAGCAGTTTAGACGGTGGGACAGCGTACCAAGAGACCCAGTACTTC.

This rearrangement joins TRBV19 to TRBJ1-5; the D is unclear. Germline V CDR1 and CDR2: LNHDA, SQIVND (reference sequence). The CDR3 is 17 amino acids. The germline V and J ends were trimmed by 5 bases and 2 bases, with 19 bases remaining between them. CDR3 amino acids: CASSSTLRERGNQPQHF. The CDR3 DNA reads as TGTGCCAGTAGTTCCACGCTCCGGGAGAGGGGCAATCAGCCCCAGCATTTT.

V gene TRBV7-6 combines with J gene TRBJ2-7; D remains unclear. CDR1 SGHVS and CDR2 FNYEAQ come from the germline V gene. Trimming left V 5 bases short and J 2 bases short, with 13 bases between. CDR3 size: 14 residues. The chain's CDR3 is CASSKADTAYEQYF. Here the CDR3 DNA reads TGTGCCAGCAGCAAAGCTGACACTGCCTACGAGCAGTACTTC.

The V gene is TRBV29-1, the J gene TRBJ2-7; D is unclear. Germline V gene sequence: CDR1 SQVTM, CDR2 ANQGSEA. Trimming pared 3 bases from V and 5 bases from J, leaving 14 bases between. This CDR3 spans 13 amino acids. The CDR3 sequence: CSVDRRSTNEQYF. CDR3 sequence (DNA): TGCAGCGTTGATAGGCGTTCTACAAACGAGCAGTACTTC.

The genes are TRBV4-2 and TRBJ2-1; D is uncertain. The CDR3 length is 15 residues. Germline loops: CDR1 LGHNA, CDR2 YNFKEQ. The V end was cut by 8 bases, the J end by 0 bases, with 14 bases between. CDR3 residues: CASLPDTGSYNEQFF. The CDR3 bases are TGTGCCAGCCTACCTGATACGGGCTCCTACAATGAGCAGTTCTTC.

The J gene is TRBJ1-2, the V gene TRBV7-9, with TRBD1 as a possible D gene (5 bases). Germline CDR1 and CDR2: SEHNR and FQNEAQ (reference sequence). V dropped 5 bases and J dropped 1 base, with 14 bases sitting between them. The CDR3 spans 15 residues. CDR3 in amino acids: CASSPERQINYGYTF. CDR3 bases: TGTGCCAGCAGCCCAGAACGACAGATTAACTATGGCTACACCTTC.

The chain combines TRBV7-9 with TRBJ1-1; TRBD1 matches at 8 bases. The CDR3 runs to 15 residues. The germline V gene has CDR1 SEHNR and CDR2 FQNEAQ (reference sequence). The V and J ends lost 4 bases and 4 bases, in that order; junction bases with no gene match: 8. The CDR3 DNA follows: TGTGCCAGCAGCTGGACAGGGTCGATGGCCACTGAAGCTTTCTTT. The encoded protein is CASSWTGSMATEAFF. Variable domain in full (rest from reference TRBV7-9 and TRBJ1-1): DTGVSQNPRHKITKRGQNVTFRCDPISEHNRLYWYRQTLGQGPEFLTYFQNEAQLEKSRLLSDRFSAERPKGSFSTLEIQRTEQGDSAMYLCASSWTGSMATEAFFGQGTRLTVV.

This rearrangement joins TRBV19 to TRBJ2-2; 7 bases are a match to TRBD1. Per the germline V gene, CDR1 is LNHDA and CDR2 is SQIVND (reference sequence). V shed 4 bases, J shed 1 base, and the junction held 3 bases outside the gene matches. The CDR3 contains 15 residues. CDR3 amino acids: CASSTRTGNTGELFF. CDR3 in DNA: TGTGCCAGTAGTACCCGGACAGGGAACACCGGGGAGCTGTTTTTT.

This clone was seen once. The chain uses TRBV5-1 and TRBJ2-5, with 10 bases fitting TRBD2. The CDR3 loop spans 16 amino acids. Trimming took 4 bases from V and 0 from J; bases not matched to a gene: 6. Germline assignment: CDR1 SGHRS and CDR2 YFSETQ. CDR3 DNA: TGCGCCAGCAGCCCGGAGGGACTAGCGTACCAAGAGACCCAGTACTTC. It specifies CASSPEGLAYQETQYF.

This clone was counted only a few times. V is TRBV2 and J is TRBJ1-2; D may be TRBD1 (6 bases). Trimming removed 3 bases at V and 8 bases at J, with 16 bases between. The CDR3 has 14 residues. CDR1 SNHLY and CDR2 FYNNEI come from the germline V gene. The CDR3 region has the DNA TGTGCCAGCAGTGAGCGACAGGCTCTTAGGGGCTACACCTTC. Its protein product is CASSERQALRGYTF.

This clone turned up a few times. The V call is TRBV28, the J call TRBJ2-7; D remains unclear. Trimming took 3 bases from V and 2 from J, leaving 8 bases between them. The CDR3 contains 13 residues. Germline V gives CDR1 MDHEN, CDR2 SYDVKM. The CDR3 sequence is CASSLGRTYEQYF. The CDR3 DNA reads as TGTGCCAGCAGTTTGGGCCGCACCTACGAGCAGTACTTC.

The V and J genes are TRBV5-4 and TRBJ2-5; maybe TRBD2 (5 bases). The V and J ends lost 1 base and 2 bases respectively, with 12 bases between them. The germline gives CDR1 SGHNT, CDR2 YYREEE (reference sequence). CDR3 length: 15 residues. CDR3 protein: CASSLRVEGQETQYF. CDR3 nucleotide sequence: TGTGCCAGCAGCTTGAGGGTTGAGGGTCAAGAGACCCAGTACTTC.

The chain has TRBV29-1 and TRBJ2-7; D unresolved. Germline values: CDR1 SQVTM, CDR2 ANQGSEA. The CDR3 spans 14 residues. Trimming cost V 0 bases and J 0 bases, with 9 bases left between them. The CDR3 spells CSVEDLWSSYEQYF. CDR3 DNA: TGCAGCGTTGAAGATCTTTGGTCCTCCTACGAGCAGTACTTC.

The chain uses TRBV4-1 and TRBJ2-2; D tentatively reads TRBD1 or TRBD2 (5 bases each). The CDR3 is made up of 17 amino acids. Germline CDR1 is MGHRA and CDR2 is YSYEKL. Trimming stripped 0 bases from V and 0 bases from J, with 11 bases between. For the CDR3, the DNA is TGCGCCAGCAGCCAAGATCGGGGCAGGGCGAACACCGGGGAGCTGTTTTTT. As protein: CASSQDRGRANTGELFF.

The chain employs TRBV14 and TRBJ2-1; no reliable D call. The CDR3 spans 15 residues. Trimming cost V 0 bases and J 11 bases, with 17 bases left between them. The germline gives CDR1 SGHDN, CDR2 FVKESK. The CDR3 DNA sequence: TGTGCCAGCAGCCAAGATAGGGCTGCGGAGCCCCAGCAGTTCTTC. It encodes CASSQDRAAEPQQFF.

The rearrangement links TRBV11-2 to TRBJ1-4, with a tentative D call TRBD1 (6 bases). V lost 3 bases and J lost 8, with 13 bases in between. The CDR3 contains 14 residues. The germline V gene has CDR1 SGHAT and CDR2 FQNNGV. This CDR3 is CASSFGGAGEKLFF. DNA for the CDR3: TGTGCCAGCAGCTTCGGGGGCGCAGGGGAAAAACTGTTTTTT. Variable domain in full (rest from reference TRBV11-2 and TRBJ1-4): EAGVAQSPRYKIIEKRQSVAFWCNPISGHATLYWYQQILGQGPKLLIQFQNNGVVDDSQLPKDRFSAERLKGVDSTLKIQPAKLEDSAVYLCASSFGGAGEKLFFGSGTQLSVL.

J is TRBJ1-1 and V is TRBV24-1; possible D gene TRBD1, 6 bases. Germline V CDR1 and CDR2: KGHDR, SFDVKD. This CDR3 spans 13 amino acids. V lost 3 bases to trimming and J lost 10 bases, with 14 bases between them. In DNA, the CDR3 is TGTGCCACCAGTGATCAGGGGATTAGGGGAGCTTTCTTT. Translation gives CATSDQGIRGAFF.

This chain connects TRBV5-1 to TRBJ1-6; D remains unclear. Trimming took 6 bases from V and 8 from J, leaving 15 bases between them. Germline-derived CDR1 and CDR2 are SGHRS and YFSETQ. The CDR3 is made up of 14 amino acids. CDR3 sequence reads: CASTAEGSYSPLHF. DNA for the CDR3: TGCGCCAGCACCGCGGAGGGTTCGTATTCACCCCTCCACTTT.

The chain recombines TRBV19 with TRBJ2-1; tentatively, D is TRBD2 (6 bases). Germline V gene lookup returns CDR1 LNHDA and CDR2 SQIVND (reference sequence). The CDR3 is 15 amino acids. Trimming cost V 5 bases and J 3 bases, with 14 bases left between them. CDR3 in DNA: TGTGCCAGTAGTTCAAAGTTGGGAGGCTACAATGAGCAGTTCTTC. Translating it yields CASSSKLGGYNEQFF.

The V gene is TRBV3-1 (or the pseudogene TRBV3-2), the J gene TRBJ2-6; D may be TRBD1 or TRBD2 (5 bases each). This CDR3 is 15 amino acids long. V was cut by 0 bases and J by 12 bases, with 15 bases left in between. Germline CDR1 and CDR2: LGHDT and YNNKEL (reference sequence). The CDR3 sequence: CASSQDRGRAGVLTF. In DNA, the CDR3 is TGTGCCAGCAGCCAAGATCGCGGCAGGGCGGGCGTCCTGACTTTC.

The V call is TRBV7-2, the J call TRBJ2-3; D gene uncertain. This CDR3 is built from 11 residues. Trimming took off 4 bases at V and 2 bases at J, with 1 base between the two ends. Germline lookup yields CDR1 SGHTA and CDR2 FQGNSA. DNA of the CDR3: TGTGCCAGCAGCTACACAGATACGCAGTATTTT. This sequence encodes CASSYTDTQYF.

V is TRBV9 and J is TRBJ2-7; no reliable D call. Germline values: CDR1 SGDLS, CDR2 YYNGEE. V lost 0 bases and J 3 bases, leaving 10 bases between the germline ends. This CDR3 spans 14 amino acids. The CDR3 sequence: CASSVGTLGYEQYF. CDR3 coding DNA: TGTGCCAGCAGCGTAGGGACGTTGGGCTACGAGCAGTACTTC.

The chain joins TRBV18 to TRBJ2-7; D might be TRBD1 or TRBD2, each matching 5 bases. The V gene's germline CDR1 is KGHSH and CDR2 LQKENI. Trimming removed 3 bases at V and 1 base at J, with 16 bases between. This CDR3 has 16 residues. The CDR3 DNA reads TGTGCCAGCTCACCGCTCGGGGCTAGCCAATCCTACGAGCAGTACTTC. Protein product: CASSPLGASQSYEQYF.

The gene calls are TRBV27 and TRBJ1-2; unclear D gene. V shed 0 bases and J shed 7 bases, with 15 bases lying between them. CDR3 length: 15 residues. Germline V gives CDR1 MNHEY, CDR2 SMNVEV (reference sequence). CDR3 loop: CASSLSTHGPAGYTF. CDR3 sequence (DNA): TGTGCCAGCAGTTTATCGACCCACGGCCCAGCTGGCTACACCTTC.

In the case of this clone: The junction differs from germline at one of its ends, possibly a read error. V gene TRBV20-1 combines with J gene TRBJ1-1, with 10 bases fitting TRBD1. CDR3 length equals 11 residues. Germline CDR1 reads DFQATT; CDR2 reads SNEGSKA (reference sequence). The CDR3: CSARTGTGVVF. The CDR3, as DNA: TGCAGTGCTAGGACCGGGACAGGGGTCGTCTTT.

The V and J genes are TRBV5-6 and TRBJ1-2; TRBD1 agrees at 8 bases. Germline V gives CDR1 SGHDT, CDR2 YYEEEE. V dropped 4 bases and J dropped 2; count of bases not matched to a gene: 4. The CDR3 has 14 amino acids. CDR3: CASSQGAGNYGYTF. CDR3 DNA: TGTGCCAGCAGCCAGGGGGCGGGGAACTATGGCTACACCTTC. The whole variable domain, filled in from reference TRBV5-6 and TRBJ1-2, reads DAGVTQSPTHLIKTRGQQVTLRCSPKSGHDTVSWYQQALGQGPQFIFQYYEEEERQRGNFPDRFSGHQFPNYSSELNVNALLLGDSALYLCASSQGAGNYGYTFGSGTRLTVV.

This chain links TRBV7-9 with TRBJ1-1, with 7 bases lining up with TRBD1. The junction had 12 bases not matched to a gene; V was cut back by 5 bases and J by 6 bases. The germline V gene has CDR1 SEHNR and CDR2 FQNEAQ (reference sequence). The CDR3 spans 15 residues. The CDR3 coding sequence is TGTGCCAGCAGCCAGCAGACAGGGTATCTCTCTGAAGCTTTCTTT. Its translation is CASSQQTGYLSEAFF.

CDR3: CASRGGRTNTEAFF. The CDR3 coding sequence is TGTGCCAGTAGGGGGGGCAGAACGAACACTGAAGCTTTCTTT. The chain is built from TRBV19 and TRBJ1-1; D possibly corresponds to TRBD1 (6 bases). This CDR3 comprises 14 residues. CDR1 is LNHDA, CDR2 SQIVND, per germline (reference sequence). Trimming removed 6 bases from V and 1 base from J, with 12 bases in between.

CDR3 protein: CAISEKRGSRNSPLHF. The CDR3, as DNA: TGTGCCATCAGCGAAAAAAGGGGTTCCCGTAATTCACCCCTCCACTTT. V gene TRBV10-3 combines with J gene TRBJ1-6, with a tentative D call TRBD1 (5 bases). CDR3 length: 16 amino acids. Trimming left V 6 bases short and J 6 bases short, with 18 bases between. Germline assignment: CDR1 ENHRY and CDR2 SYGVKD.